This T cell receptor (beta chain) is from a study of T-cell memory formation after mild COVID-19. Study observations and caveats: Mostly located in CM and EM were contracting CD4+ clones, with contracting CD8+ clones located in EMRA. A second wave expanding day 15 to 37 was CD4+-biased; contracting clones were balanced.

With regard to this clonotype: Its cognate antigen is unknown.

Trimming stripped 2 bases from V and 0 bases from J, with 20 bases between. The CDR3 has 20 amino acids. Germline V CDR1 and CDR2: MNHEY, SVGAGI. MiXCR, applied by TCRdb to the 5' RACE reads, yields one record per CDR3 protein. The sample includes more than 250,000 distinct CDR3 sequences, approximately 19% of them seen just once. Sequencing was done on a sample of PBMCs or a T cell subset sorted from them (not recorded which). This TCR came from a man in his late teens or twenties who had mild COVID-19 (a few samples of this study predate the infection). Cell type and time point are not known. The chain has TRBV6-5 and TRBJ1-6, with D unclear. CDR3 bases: TGTGCCAGCAGTTACATCGTGCCCGGACGGATTAGCTCCTATAATTCACCCCTCCACTTT. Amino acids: CASSYIVPGRISSYNSPLHF.